This is a list of T cell receptor beta chains from one sample in a study of T cell responses to AZD1222 COVID-19 vaccine. Profiling relied on immunoSEQ multiplex PCR, and the TCRdb table lists in-frame clones only, not all of them. The sample includes 70,000 to 100,000 clones, 90% to 95% of them seen just once. This sample comprised peripheral blood, obtained 28 days after the second AZD1222 dose. The receptors originated from an adult who received the AZD1222 COVID-19 vaccine. CDR3s include the opening cysteine and the closing phenylalanine or tryptophan. D genes are given only for firm matches. Size tells how often a clone was seen (once, few, many) or the class of an expanded clone, and some rows leave it out.

V gene: TRBV5-1; D gene: -; J gene: TRBJ1-4; CDR3 length: 15; clone size: -; CDR3 DNA: TGCGCCAGCAGCTTCGGTCCCCCAACTAATGAAAAACTGTTTTTT; CDR3 protein: CASSFGPPTNEKLFF
V gene: TRBV15; D gene: TRBD1; J gene: TRBJ1-6; CDR3 length: 15; clone size: -; CDR3 DNA: TGTGCCACCAGCAGCAACAGGGGGCTAGGTTCACCCCTCCACTTT; CDR3 protein: CATSSNRGLGSPLHF
V gene: TRBV19; D gene: -; J gene: TRBJ1-1; CDR3 length: 17; clone size: few; CDR3 DNA: TGTGCCAGTAGTTCTTATCCTACGGGGGAAAAGACCACTGAAGCTTTCTTT; CDR3 protein: CASSSYPTGEKTTEAFF
V gene: TRBV3-1/TRBV3-2; D gene: -; J gene: TRBJ2-1; CDR3 length: 11; clone size: once; CDR3 DNA: TGTGCCAGCAGCCTTGCAGCTGAGCAGTTCTTC; CDR3 protein: CASSLAAEQFF
V gene: TRBV11-1; D gene: -; J gene: TRBJ1-4; CDR3 length: 15; clone size: -; CDR3 DNA: TGTGCCAGCAGCTCCAAACAGACAAGAAATGAAAAACTGTTTTTT; CDR3 protein: CASSSKQTRNEKLFF
V gene: TRBV6-6; D gene: -; J gene: TRBJ1-1; CDR3 length: 13; clone size: -; CDR3 DNA: TGTGCCACGCGTAAAACAGGGTCCACTGAAGCTTTCTTT; CDR3 protein: CATRKTGSTEAFF
V gene: TRBV7-6; D gene: -; J gene: TRBJ1-1; CDR3 length: 14; clone size: -; CDR3 DNA: TGTGCCAGCAGCTTAGATTTGACAGACCCCGAAGCTTTCTTT; CDR3 protein: CASSLDLTDPEAFF
V gene: TRBV7-8; D gene: TRBD1; J gene: TRBJ1-1; CDR3 length: 14; clone size: -; CDR3 DNA: TGTGCCAGCAGCGGACAGGTCAAGAACACTGAAGCTTTCTTT; CDR3 protein: CASSGQVKNTEAFF
V gene: TRBV3-1/TRBV3-2; D gene: TRBD1; J gene: TRBJ1-1; CDR3 length: 16; clone size: -; CDR3 DNA: TGTGCCAGCAGCCCGTACCGGGACAGGGGAAGGACTGAAGCTTTCTTT; CDR3 protein: CASSPYRDRGRTEAFF
V gene: TRBV18; D gene: -; J gene: TRBJ2-1; CDR3 length: 15; clone size: -; CDR3 DNA: TGTGCCAGCTCACCCTTTGCCGCTGTCGACAATGAGCAGTTCTTC; CDR3 protein: CASSPFAAVDNEQFF
V gene: TRBV5-4; D gene: TRBD2; J gene: TRBJ2-5; CDR3 length: 12; clone size: -; CDR3 DNA: TGTGCCAGCAGCCGGGGGGTTGGGACCCAGTACTTC; CDR3 protein: CASSRGVGTQYF
V gene: TRBV28; D gene: TRBD1; J gene: TRBJ2-1; CDR3 length: 14; clone size: -; CDR3 DNA: TGTGCCAGCAGGCCCTCGGGACAGGGGGCGGGGTTGTTCTTC; CDR3 protein: CASRPSGQGAGLFF
V gene: TRBV5-4; D gene: TRBD1; J gene: TRBJ2-1; CDR3 length: 16; clone size: -; CDR3 DNA: TGTGCCAGCAGCCGAGGGACAGGCTTTACAGGTAATGAGCAGTTCTTC; CDR3 protein: CASSRGTGFTGNEQFF
V gene: TRBV30; D gene: -; J gene: TRBJ1-3; CDR3 length: 13; clone size: -; CDR3 DNA: TGTGCCTGTAACAGACGCTCTGGAAACACCATATATTTT; CDR3 protein: CACNRRSGNTIYF
V gene: TRBV11-3; D gene: TRBD1; J gene: TRBJ2-2; CDR3 length: 15; clone size: -; CDR3 DNA: TGTGCCAGCAGCTTCGGACAGGGTAGCACCGGGGAGCTGTTTTTT; CDR3 protein: CASSFGQGSTGELFF
V gene: TRBV25-1; D gene: -; J gene: TRBJ2-2; CDR3 length: 14; clone size: -; CDR3 DNA: TGTGCCAGCAGTGAGGGTAGCCACACCGGGGAGCTGTTTTTT; CDR3 protein: CASSEGSHTGELFF
V gene: TRBV19; D gene: -; J gene: TRBJ1-4; CDR3 length: 19; clone size: -; CDR3 DNA: TGTGCCAGTAGTATAGTGGGGATAGGGACCGTATGGGCTAATGAAAAACTGTTTTTT; CDR3 protein: CASSIVGIGTVWANEKLFF
V gene: TRBV12-3/TRBV12-4; D gene: -; J gene: TRBJ1-1; CDR3 length: 12; clone size: -; CDR3 DNA: TGTGCCAGCAGTTCTAGGGGCCCCCGAGCTTTCTTT; CDR3 protein: CASSSRGPRAFF
V gene: TRBV4-1; D gene: -; J gene: TRBJ1-1; CDR3 length: 16; clone size: -; CDR3 DNA: TGCGCCAGCAGCTATGATCCGCGGGGACAGAACACTGAAGCTTTCTTT; CDR3 protein: CASSYDPRGQNTEAFF
V gene: TRBV6-5; D gene: TRBD2; J gene: TRBJ2-5; CDR3 length: 14; clone size: once; CDR3 DNA: TGTGCCAGCAGTCGGGCGGGGGGTCGAGAGACCCAGTACTTC; CDR3 protein: CASSRAGGRETQYF
V gene: TRBV6-5; D gene: -; J gene: TRBJ1-5; CDR3 length: 15; clone size: -; CDR3 DNA: TGTGCCAGCAGTTACTCCTGGGGTGGCAATCAGCCCCAGCATTTT; CDR3 protein: CASSYSWGGNQPQHF
V gene: TRBV6-5; D gene: -; J gene: TRBJ1-2; CDR3 length: 13; clone size: -; CDR3 DNA: TGTGCCAGCAGTTACGGCGGATACTATGGCTACACCTTC; CDR3 protein: CASSYGGYYGYTF
V gene: TRBV27; D gene: TRBD1; J gene: TRBJ2-7; CDR3 length: 14; clone size: -; CDR3 DNA: TGTGCCAGCAGTTTATACAGGGGCTCCTACGAGCAGTACTTC; CDR3 protein: CASSLYRGSYEQYF
V gene: TRBV7-2; D gene: -; J gene: TRBJ1-2; CDR3 length: 14; clone size: -; CDR3 DNA: TGTGCCAGCAGCTTACCCCCGGCGCGCGGGGTTTTCACCTTC; CDR3 protein: CASSLPPARGVFTF
V gene: TRBV18; D gene: -; J gene: TRBJ2-5; CDR3 length: 15; clone size: -; CDR3 DNA: TGTGCCAGCTCACAAGAAAGGGTAGGACAAGAGACCCAGTACTTC; CDR3 protein: CASSQERVGQETQYF
V gene: TRBV4-3; D gene: -; J gene: TRBJ1-2; CDR3 length: 15; clone size: -; CDR3 DNA: TGCGCCAGCAGCCAGGGTGGTAGGGGCGGCTATGGCTACACCTTC; CDR3 protein: CASSQGGRGGYGYTF
V gene: TRBV4-1; D gene: -; J gene: TRBJ1-1; CDR3 length: 13; clone size: -; CDR3 DNA: TGCGCCAGCAGCCAGGAAGTGAACACTGAAGCTTTCTTT; CDR3 protein: CASSQEVNTEAFF
V gene: TRBV21-1; D gene: -; J gene: TRBJ1-2; CDR3 length: 15; clone size: -; CDR3 DNA: TGTGCCAGCAGCACCGCTCGGGACGTACCCTATGGCTACACCTTC; CDR3 protein: CASSTARDVPYGYTF
V gene: TRBV3-1/TRBV3-2; D gene: -; J gene: TRBJ1-2; CDR3 length: 15; clone size: -; CDR3 DNA: TGTGCCAGCAGCCAGGGGGCAACGGCATACTATGGCTACACCTTC; CDR3 protein: CASSQGATAYYGYTF
V gene: TRBV7-6; D gene: -; J gene: TRBJ2-2; CDR3 length: 17; clone size: few; CDR3 DNA: TGTGCCAGCAGACCGTTCCCCGGGACCCAGAACACCGGGGAGCTGTTTTTT; CDR3 protein: CASRPFPGTQNTGELFF
V gene: TRBV5-6; D gene: TRBD1; J gene: TRBJ2-7; CDR3 length: 15; clone size: -; CDR3 DNA: TGTGCCAGCAGCTTGTATCGGACAGGGTCCTCCGAGCAGTACTTC; CDR3 protein: CASSLYRTGSSEQYF
V gene: TRBV6-5; D gene: -; J gene: TRBJ1-1; CDR3 length: 14; clone size: -; CDR3 DNA: TGTGCCAGCAGTTACTTAGGGGTGGACACTGAAGCTTTCTTT; CDR3 protein: CASSYLGVDTEAFF
V gene: TRBV4-3; D gene: -; J gene: TRBJ2-3; CDR3 length: 16; clone size: -; CDR3 DNA: TGCGCCAGCAGCCAAGAGGCCCAGGGGAACACAGATACGCAGTATTTT; CDR3 protein: CASSQEAQGNTDTQYF
V gene: TRBV2; D gene: -; J gene: TRBJ2-7; CDR3 length: 15; clone size: -; CDR3 DNA: TGTGCCAGCGCTGACAGGGACCGGCGGGGCTACGAGCAGTACTTC; CDR3 protein: CASADRDRRGYEQYF
V gene: TRBV20-1; D gene: -; J gene: TRBJ1-1; CDR3 length: 11; clone size: -; CDR3 DNA: TGCAGTGCTCGCGGGCCTCTCCCCGCTTTCTTT; CDR3 protein: CSARGPLPAFF
V gene: TRBV7-9; D gene: -; J gene: TRBJ2-7; CDR3 length: 13; clone size: -; CDR3 DNA: TGTGCCAGCAGCTTAGGCGGCCCCTACGAGCAGTACTTC; CDR3 protein: CASSLGGPYEQYF
V gene: TRBV27; D gene: -; J gene: TRBJ1-5; CDR3 length: 14; clone size: -; CDR3 DNA: TGTGCCAGCAGTTTATCAGGGGTCAATCAGCCCCAGCATTTT; CDR3 protein: CASSLSGVNQPQHF
V gene: TRBV24-1; D gene: TRBD2; J gene: TRBJ2-3; CDR3 length: 16; clone size: -; CDR3 DNA: TGTGCCACCAGTGATACCCAGCGGGGGGGGTCAGATACGCAGTATTTT; CDR3 protein: CATSDTQRGGSDTQYF
V gene: TRBV11-3; D gene: -; J gene: TRBJ1-3; CDR3 length: 15; clone size: -; CDR3 DNA: TGTGCCAGCAGCCCCGGGACCGGCTCTGGAAACACCATATATTTT; CDR3 protein: CASSPGTGSGNTIYF
V gene: TRBV6-4; D gene: -; J gene: TRBJ2-3; CDR3 length: 13; clone size: few; CDR3 DNA: TGTGCCAGCAGTCCACAGGACGCAGATACGCAGTATTTT; CDR3 protein: CASSPQDADTQYF
V gene: TRBV7-2; D gene: -; J gene: TRBJ2-3; CDR3 length: 16; clone size: -; CDR3 DNA: TGTGCCAGCAGCCCCAGGGGCGGTGTAGGCACAGATACGCAGTATTTT; CDR3 protein: CASSPRGGVGTDTQYF
V gene: TRBV5-1; D gene: -; J gene: TRBJ2-4; CDR3 length: 14; clone size: few; CDR3 DNA: TGCGCCAGCAGCTTGGTAGCCGGCAAAAACATTCAGTACTTC; CDR3 protein: CASSLVAGKNIQYF
V gene: TRBV4-1; D gene: -; J gene: TRBJ1-6; CDR3 length: 15; clone size: few; CDR3 DNA: TGCGCCAGCAGCCAAACGGACAGCCAGGTCACTAGATTGACCTTT; CDR3 protein: CASSQTDSQVTRLTF
V gene: TRBV7-9; D gene: -; J gene: TRBJ2-1; CDR3 length: 16; clone size: -; CDR3 DNA: TGTGCCAGCAGCCATGGCGGACAGCAGACCTACAATGAGCAGTTCTTC; CDR3 protein: CASSHGGQQTYNEQFF
V gene: TRBV7-2; D gene: TRBD1; J gene: TRBJ1-1; CDR3 length: 15; clone size: once; CDR3 DNA: TGTGCCAGCAGCTTGAGACAGGGGAAGAACACTGAAGCTTTCTTT; CDR3 protein: CASSLRQGKNTEAFF